The 9 T cell receptor beta chains listed next were all sequenced from one sample in a study of blood T cells in healthy people across ages. A sample-barcoded 5' primer and a J-beta primer mix were used in a second PCR of about 6 to 11 cycles. TCRdb independently ran MiXCR on the 5' RACE reads; one entry per CDR3 protein. Found here are around 780,000 distinct CDR3 sequences, roughly 24% of them singletons; the top ten hold 2.5% to 3.5%. In addition, the sample was reused for a study of T cells of mothers and their children.

Sequenced sample: blood. The receptor set was obtained from a boy younger than 18 in good health.

This clonotype was seen ten or more times. The chain joins TRBV28 to TRBJ1-2; TRBD1 aligns across 7 bases. The CDR3 contains 12 residues. The germline V gene encodes CDR1 MDHEN and CDR2 SYDVKM. With 4 bases clipped from V and 7 bases from J, the junction kept 3 bases outside the gene matches. Here the CDR3 DNA reads TGTGCCAGCAGTTCAGGGGGGGGTGGCTACACCTTC. The encoded protein is CASSSGGGGYTF.

The chain joins TRBV19 to TRBJ1-2; D is undetermined. Germline CDR1 is LNHDA and CDR2 is SQIVND (reference sequence). Trimming cost V 0 bases and J 3 bases, with 8 bases left between them. The CDR3 length is 14 residues. This CDR3 is CASSIDGSHYGYTF. The CDR3 coding sequence is TGTGCCAGTAGTATAGACGGCAGTCACTATGGCTACACCTTC.

The chain couples TRBV27 to TRBJ2-7; D remains unclear. This CDR3 spans 10 amino acids. V lost 3 bases and J 7 bases, leaving 4 bases between the germline ends. CDR1 MNHEY and CDR2 SMNVEV come from the germline V gene (reference sequence). This chain's CDR3 is CASSFSEQYF. DNA of the CDR3: TGTGCCAGCAGTTTTTCTGAGCAGTACTTC.

This sequence joins TRBV7-2 and TRBJ2-7, with 8 positions matching TRBD2. The CDR3 loop spans 17 amino acids. CDR1 is SGHTA and CDR2 is FQGNSA in the germline V gene. Losses at the gene ends were 1 base for V and 5 bases for J; bases not matched to a gene: 13. DNA for the CDR3: TGTGCCAGCAGCTTAGTGGCCCCGGGGAGCGGGAGCAACGAGCAGTACTTC. Translation gives CASSLVAPGSGSNEQYF. The variable domain in full, completed from reference TRBV7-2 and TRBJ2-7, reads GAGVSQSPSNKVTEKGKDVELRCDPISGHTALYWYRQSLGQGLEFLIYFQGNSAPDKSGLPSDRFSAERTGGSVSTLTIQRTQQEDSAVYLCASSLVAPGSGSNEQYFGPGTRLTVT.

This clonotype was detected only a few times. The rearrangement uses TRBV4-1 and TRBJ1-5; unclear D gene. Germline CDR1 reads MGHRA; CDR2 reads YSYEKL. CDR3 length equals 15 residues. The V gene lost 0 bases and the J gene lost 6 bases, with 12 bases spanning the gap. The CDR3 loop reads CASSQDEGGFQPQHF. In DNA form, the CDR3 reads TGCGCCAGCAGCCAAGATGAAGGAGGATTTCAGCCCCAGCATTTT.

This clonotype has just a few counts. The chain links TRBV7-9 to TRBJ2-5, with 7 bases matching TRBD2. Trimming took 5 bases from V and 4 from J; bases not matched to a gene: 16. The CDR3 runs to 17 residues. The germline V gene has CDR1 SEHNR and CDR2 FQNEAQ (reference sequence). CDR3 DNA: TGTGCCAGCAGCCACGGGAACGGCGGGGGAATGAGAGAGACCCAGTACTTC. It yields the protein CASSHGNGGGMRETQYF. Combining the CDR3 with reference TRBV7-9 and TRBJ2-5 gives the whole variable domain DTGVSQNPRHKITKRGQNVTFRCDPISEHNRLYWYRQTLGQGPEFLTYFQNEAQLEKSRLLSDRFSAERPKGSFSTLEIQRTEQGDSAMYLCASSHGNGGGMRETQYFGPGTRLLVL.

This clonotype was picked up a small number of times. The chain couples TRBV15 to TRBJ1-4; weak D call: TRBD1 (6 bases). The CDR3 has 18 residues. The germline CDR1 and CDR2 sequences are LNHNV and YYDKDF (reference sequence). V was pared by 0 bases and J by 4 bases, with 18 bases between. The CDR3 reads CATSREPGTKGDNEKLFF. The CDR3 DNA reads TGTGCCACCAGCAGAGAGCCCGGGACTAAGGGGGATAATGAAAAACTGTTTTTT. Complete variable domain (other parts from reference TRBV15 and TRBJ1-4): DAMVIQNPRYQVTQFGKPVTLSCSQTLNHNVMYWYQQKSSQAPKLLFHYYDKDFNNEADTPDNFQSRRPNTSFCFLDIRSPGLGDTAMYLCATSREPGTKGDNEKLFFGSGTQLSVL.

The genes are TRBV5-1 and TRBJ2-1; 9 positions agree with TRBD1. The germline V gene has CDR1 SGHRS and CDR2 YFSETQ. Germline trimming cut 4 bases from V and 9 bases from J; bases unmatched to any gene: 8. The CDR3 sequence is 14 residues long. The CDR3 DNA follows: TGCGCCAGCAGCCGATGGACAGGGGAGGGTGAGCAGTTCTTC. It translates to CASSRWTGEGEQFF.

This clonotype was seen repeatedly, ten times or more. The rearrangement joins TRBV5-5 to TRBJ2-5, with D hard to call. The DNA end favors TRBJ2-7, so the J call may be wrong. This CDR3 has 13 amino acids. The germline V gene has CDR1 SGHKS and CDR2 YYEKEE (reference sequence). The CDR3 loop is CASSLRDSYEQYF. The CDR3 DNA follows: TGTGCCAGCAGCTTAAGGGACTCCTACGAGCAGTACTTC.